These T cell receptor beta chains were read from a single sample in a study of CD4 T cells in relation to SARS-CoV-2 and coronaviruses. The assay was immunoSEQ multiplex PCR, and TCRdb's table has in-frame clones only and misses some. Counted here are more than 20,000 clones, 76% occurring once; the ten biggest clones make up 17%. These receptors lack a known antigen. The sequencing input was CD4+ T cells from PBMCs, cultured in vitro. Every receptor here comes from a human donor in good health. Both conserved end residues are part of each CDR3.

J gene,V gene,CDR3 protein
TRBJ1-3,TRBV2,CARQTGSGYSGNTIYF
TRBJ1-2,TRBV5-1,CASSLWVESYGYTF
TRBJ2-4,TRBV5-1,CASSYDLAKNIQYF
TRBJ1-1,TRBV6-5,CASSYQVISGNTEAFF
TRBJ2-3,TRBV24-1,CATSSGGRAADTQYF
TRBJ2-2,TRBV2,CASRRLAGGTGELFF
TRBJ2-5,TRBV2,CASSFGALGETQYF
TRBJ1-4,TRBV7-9,CASSLARINEKLFF
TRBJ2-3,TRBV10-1,CASSDLWTSGRLDTQYF
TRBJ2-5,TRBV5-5,CASSLEPMGQETQYF
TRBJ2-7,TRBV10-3,CATGLAGIYEQYF
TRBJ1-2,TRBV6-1,CASSHDQVNYGYTF